These T cell receptor beta chains were read from a single sample in a study of cytomegalovirus exposure and HLA in healthy donors. Using immunoSEQ multiplex PCR, the repertoire was profiled, and TCRdb retains in-frame clones only, with some absent. The table lists 80,000 to 90,000 clones, more than 65% of them singletons, with 2.7% in the top ten. Sequenced sample: PBMCs. All receptors come from a man aged 25-45 years in good health and CMV-seronegative. The CDR3 runs from the conserved cysteine through the conserved F or W. D genes are given only for firm matches. Rows may omit the clone size; those that give it use once, few, many or a size class.

j_call | clone_size | d_call | v_call | cdr3_aa | cdr3_nt
TRBJ1-1 | . | . | TRBV6-1 | CASSEQGSNTEAFF | TGTGCCAGCAGTGAACAGGGGTCGAACACTGAAGCTTTCTTT
TRBJ1-2 | . | TRBD1 | TRBV10-3 | CAISRTGLLDYGYTF | TGTGCCATCAGTAGGACAGGGCTCTTGGACTATGGCTACACCTTC
TRBJ1-1 | . | . | TRBV5-1 | CASSLTGKENTEAFF | TGCGCCAGCAGCCTTACAGGGAAGGAGAACACTGAAGCTTTCTTT
TRBJ2-2 | . | TRBD1 | TRBV2 | CATAGQGSAGELFF | TGTGCCACGGCCGGACAGGGGTCAGCCGGGGAGCTGTTTTTT
TRBJ2-2 | . | . | TRBV7-9 | CASSPLWSRKNTGELFF | TGTGCCAGCAGCCCATTATGGTCTAGAAAGAACACCGGGGAGCTGTTTTTT
TRBJ1-4 | . | TRBD1 | TRBV6-1 | CASSEVRTGGEKLFF | TGTGCCAGCAGTGAAGTTCGGACAGGGGGTGAAAAACTGTTTTTT
TRBJ1-5 | . | TRBD1 | TRBV6-5 | CASSPGTGLNQPQHF | TGTGCCAGCAGTCCCGGGACAGGGTTAAATCAGCCCCAGCATTTT
TRBJ1-2 | . | . | TRBV30 | CAWRGQDYGYTF | TGTGCCTGGAGGGGACAAGACTATGGCTACACCTTC
TRBJ2-3 | . | TRBD2 | TRBV12-5 | CASGLASTDTQYF | TGTGCTAGCGGACTAGCGAGCACAGATACGCAGTATTTT
TRBJ2-3 | . | TRBD1 | TRBV27 | CASSFVQGRRTDTQYF | TGTGCCAGCAGTTTCGTACAGGGGAGAAGGACAGATACGCAGTATTTT
TRBJ1-5 | . | . | TRBV5-5 | CASRSDNRDLQPQHF | TGTGCCAGCAGATCGGATAACAGGGACCTTCAGCCCCAGCATTTT
TRBJ1-4 | . | TRBD1 | TRBV19 | CASSGQGGNGKLFF | TGTGCCAGTAGTGGACAGGGAGGGAATGGAAAACTGTTTTTT
TRBJ2-7 | . | . | TRBV5-1 | CASSTTGQKRYEQYF | TGCGCCAGCAGCACCACAGGGCAGAAACGGTACGAGCAGTACTTC
TRBJ2-3 | . | TRBD2 | TRBV19 | CASTWTSGYTDTQYF | TGTGCCAGTACTTGGACTAGCGGATACACAGATACGCAGTATTTT
TRBJ1-1 | . | . | TRBV5-4 | CASSLYLVDTEAFF | TGTGCCAGCAGCTTGTACTTGGTTGACACTGAAGCTTTCTTT
TRBJ2-1 | few | TRBD2 | TRBV5-1 | CASSYGTSGGNEQFF | TGCGCCAGCAGCTACGGAACTAGCGGGGGTAATGAGCAGTTCTTC
TRBJ2-1 | . | TRBD2 | TRBV7-9 | CASSWGGSAEQFF | TGTGCCAGCAGCTGGGGAGGGTCGGCCGAGCAGTTCTTC
TRBJ1-5 | . | . | TRBV13 | CASSSGVGGNQPQHF | TGTGCCAGCAGCTCCGGGGTTGGGGGCAATCAGCCCCAGCATTTT
TRBJ2-7 | . | . | TRBV2 | CASKEGSWEQYF | TGTGCCAGCAAGGAGGGATCTTGGGAGCAGTACTTC
TRBJ1-1 | . | . | TRBV7-9 | CASSEQGGSTEAFF | TGTGCCAGCAGCGAACAGGGAGGGAGCACTGAAGCTTTCTTT
TRBJ2-1 | . | . | TRBV6-4 | CASRATSSYNEQFF | TGTGCCAGCAGGGCTACTAGCTCCTACAATGAGCAGTTCTTC
TRBJ1-1 | . | . | TRBV5-1 | CASSSQGNTEAFF | TGCGCCAGCAGCTCCCAGGGGAACACTGAAGCTTTCTTT
TRBJ1-2 | . | TRBD1 | TRBV6-1 | CASSATGRGYTF | TGTGCCAGCAGTGCGACAGGGAGGGGCTACACCTTC
TRBJ2-6 | . | . | TRBV7-3 | CASSLNPPGSSGANVLTF | TGTGCCAGCAGCTTAAACCCGCCCGGGAGCTCTGGGGCCAACGTCCTGACTTTC
TRBJ2-1 | . | TRBD1 | TRBV14 | CASSGRDRGGEQFF | TGTGCCAGCAGCGGCCGGGACAGGGGTGGTGAGCAGTTCTTC
TRBJ1-1 | . | . | TRBV18 | CASSPLGTLNTEAFF | TGTGCCAGCTCACCATTAGGGACATTGAACACTGAAGCTTTCTTT
TRBJ1-5 | . | . | TRBV19 | CAPVGGKPSTQPQHF | TGTGCCCCAGTAGGAGGAAAGCCCTCTACTCAGCCCCAGCATTTT
TRBJ1-1 | once | TRBD1 | TRBV11-3 | CASSRGDRGIRAFF | TGTGCCAGCAGCCGGGGGGACAGGGGTATCAGAGCTTTCTTT
TRBJ2-6 | . | . | TRBV13 | CASSHHTGVSGANVLTF | TGTGCCAGCAGCCATCACACAGGCGTCTCTGGGGCCAACGTCCTGACTTTC
TRBJ1-6 | . | . | TRBV28 | CASRRLTDSPPHF | TGTGCCAGCAGACGTCTGACAGATTCACCCCCCCACTTT
TRBJ2-2 | . | . | TRBV28 | CASTLYTGELFF | TGTGCCAGCACCTTATACACCGGGGAGCTGTTTTTT
TRBJ2-3 | . | TRBD2 | TRBV14 | CASGPLAGPTDTQYF | TGTGCCAGCGGTCCACTAGCGGGGCCCACAGATACGCAGTATTTT
TRBJ1-2 | . | . | TRBV5-6 | CASSLRDNGYTF | TGTGCCAGCAGCTTGCGGGACAATGGCTACACCTTC
TRBJ1-2 | . | . | TRBV19 | CASSMEEEGTYGYTF | TGTGCCAGTAGTATGGAGGAGGAGGGGACCTATGGCTACACCTTC
TRBJ2-2 | . | . | TRBV7-3 | CASSPGLVGANTGELFF | TGTGCCAGCAGCCCCGGTTTGGTAGGAGCGAACACCGGGGAGCTGTTTTTT
TRBJ2-5 | . | TRBD2 | TRBV18 | CASSRRGGQETQYF | TGTGCCAGCTCACGGCGGGGGGGACAAGAGACCCAGTACTTC
TRBJ2-7 | . | TRBD2 | TRBV7-2 | CASSARGGSYEQYF | TGTGCCAGCAGCGCCCGGGGGGGGTCCTACGAGCAGTACTTC